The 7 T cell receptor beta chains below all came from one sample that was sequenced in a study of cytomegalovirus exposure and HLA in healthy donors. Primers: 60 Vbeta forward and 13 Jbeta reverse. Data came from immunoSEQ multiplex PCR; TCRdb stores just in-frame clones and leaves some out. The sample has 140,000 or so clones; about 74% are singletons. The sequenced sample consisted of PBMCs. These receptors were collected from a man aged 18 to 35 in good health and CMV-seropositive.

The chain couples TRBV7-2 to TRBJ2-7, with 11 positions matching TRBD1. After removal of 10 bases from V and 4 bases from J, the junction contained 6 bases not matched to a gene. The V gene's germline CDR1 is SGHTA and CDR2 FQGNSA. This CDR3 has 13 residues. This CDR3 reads CAIGTGGWYEQYF. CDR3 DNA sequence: TGTGCCATAGGGACAGGGGGTTGGTACGAGCAGTACTTC. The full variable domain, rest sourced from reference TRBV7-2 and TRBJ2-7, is GAGVSQSPSNKVTEKGKDVELRCDPISGHTALYWYRQSLGQGLEFLIYFQGNSAPDKSGLPSDRFSAERTGGSVSTLTIQRTQQEDSAVYLCAIGTGGWYEQYFGPGTRLTVT.

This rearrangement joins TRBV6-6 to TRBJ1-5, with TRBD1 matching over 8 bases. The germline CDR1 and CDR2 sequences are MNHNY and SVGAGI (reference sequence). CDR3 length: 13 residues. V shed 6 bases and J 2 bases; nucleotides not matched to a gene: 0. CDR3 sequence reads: CASRDRGNQPQHF. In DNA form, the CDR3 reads TGTGCCAGCAGGGACAGGGGCAATCAGCCCCAGCATTTT.

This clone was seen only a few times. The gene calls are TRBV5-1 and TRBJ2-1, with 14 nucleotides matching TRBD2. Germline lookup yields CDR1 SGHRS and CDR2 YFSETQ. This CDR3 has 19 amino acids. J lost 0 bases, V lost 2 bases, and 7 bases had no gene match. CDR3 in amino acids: CASSFWTSGGLSSYNEQFF. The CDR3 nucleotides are TGCGCCAGCAGCTTCTGGACTAGCGGGGGGTTGAGCTCCTACAATGAGCAGTTCTTC.

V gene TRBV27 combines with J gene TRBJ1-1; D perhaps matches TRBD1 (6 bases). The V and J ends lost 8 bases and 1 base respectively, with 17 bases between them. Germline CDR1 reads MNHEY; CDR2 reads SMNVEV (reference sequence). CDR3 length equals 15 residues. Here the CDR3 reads CASGQRSGQNTEAFF. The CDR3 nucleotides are TGTGCCAGCGGCCAGCGATCGGGACAGAACACTGAAGCTTTCTTT.

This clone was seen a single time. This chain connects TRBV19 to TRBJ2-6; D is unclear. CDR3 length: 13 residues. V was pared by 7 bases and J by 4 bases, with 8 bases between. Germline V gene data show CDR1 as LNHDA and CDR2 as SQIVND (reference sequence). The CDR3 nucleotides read TGTGCCAGTAAGTCAGTGGGGGCCAACGTCCTGACTTTC. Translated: CASKSVGANVLTF.

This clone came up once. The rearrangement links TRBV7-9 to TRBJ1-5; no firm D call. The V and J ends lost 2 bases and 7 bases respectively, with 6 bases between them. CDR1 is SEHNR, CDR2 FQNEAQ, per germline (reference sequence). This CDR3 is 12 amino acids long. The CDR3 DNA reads TGTGCCAGCAGCTTAACCCAGCAGCCCCAGCATTTT. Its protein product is CASSLTQQPQHF.

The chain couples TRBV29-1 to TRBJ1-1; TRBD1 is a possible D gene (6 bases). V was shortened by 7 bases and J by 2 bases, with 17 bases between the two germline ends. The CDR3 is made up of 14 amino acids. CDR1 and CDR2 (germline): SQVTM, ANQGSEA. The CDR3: CSAIPTTGNTEAFF. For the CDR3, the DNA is TGCAGCGCAATCCCAACGACAGGCAACACTGAAGCTTTCTTT.